This T cell receptor (beta chain) comes out of a study of regulatory and conventional T cells in breast cancer. In TCRdb, the PCR reads were re-called with MiXCR into one record per CDR3 protein. In the table there are more than 15,000 distinct CDR3 sequences, 25% to 40% of which are singletons. By sample share, this clonotype is medium-sized. The source material was conventional T cells from blood. The receptor was derived from a female donor in good health.

The CDR3 sequence: CASSYDRASGNTIYF. In nucleotides, the CDR3 is TGTGCCAGCAGTTACGATAGGGCATCTGGAAACACCATATATTTT. The genes are TRBV6-6 and TRBJ1-3; D unresolved. From germline, CDR1 is MNHNY and CDR2 SVGAGI (reference sequence). This CDR3 spans 15 amino acids. Trimming removed 2 bases from V and 1 base from J, with 9 bases in between.